The clone carrying this TCR beta chain is a singleton in its sample. The treatment: some 20 received Ad26.COV2.S at low or high dose, single or two shots; 5 received placebo; per-sample allocation not given. Sampling occurred on day 63 after the first vaccine or placebo injection. Whoever gave the sample was an adult aged 18-55 years in Boston. This sample stems from a study of Ad26.COV2.S vaccination and SARS-CoV-2 variants. After removal of 2 bases from V and 4 bases from J, the junction contained 8 bases not matched to a gene. Germline-derived CDR1 and CDR2 are GTSNPN and SVGIG (reference sequence). The CDR3 runs to 15 residues. TCRdb's copy holds only in-frame clones and misses some; the assay was immunoSEQ multiplex PCR. The profile shows about 400,000 clones, approximately 89% of them singletons.

The input for sequencing was peripheral blood, taken in a trial of Ad26.COV2.S vaccine versus placebo. This chain links TRBV30 with TRBJ2-4; 7 positions agree with TRBD2. The TCR comes from a person aged 18-60 years who received the Ad26.COV2.S COVID-19 vaccine or a placebo. CDR3 amino acids: CAWSRAGELKNIQYF. Here the CDR3 DNA reads TGTGCCTGGAGTAGGGCGGGAGAGCTTAAAAACATTCAGTACTTC.